This T cell receptor beta chain was sequenced during a study of blood T cells in healthy people across ages. Study-wide results and caveats: With donor CMV status unknown, expanded clonotype changes were possibly confounded.

A second PCR of about 7 to 11 cycles used a sample-barcoded 5' primer and a J-beta primer mix. A tag from a template-switch adaptor with 12 random nucleotides marked each cDNA molecule. TCRdb re-derived calls from the 5' RACE reads in MiXCR, one entry per CDR3 protein. The table has 1.2 million to 1.5 million distinct CDR3 sequences, roughly 40% seen once; the top ten hold 7.9%. Those donating, healthy Caucasian individuals from Russia, were aged about 6 to 100. Peripheral blood from each donor was collected in a volume of approximately 9.5 milliliters. V was pared by 0 bases and J by 5 bases, with 13 bases between. The CDR3 runs 14 residues. Germline lookup yields CDR1 SQVTM and CDR2 ANQGSEA. Concerning this clonotype: What it binds is unknown.

Sequencing was performed on blood. This receptor was identified in a woman between 18 and 30 years old in good health. The chain carries TRBV29-1 and TRBJ2-5; D might be TRBD1 (6 bases). CDR3 region: CSVEEPWGPETQYF. CDR3 nucleotides: TGCAGCGTTGAAGAGCCCTGGGGGCCGGAGACCCAGTACTTC.